Presented here are 2 T cell receptor beta chains from one specimen sequenced in a study of OX40 agonist ivuxolimab in advanced cancers. The table came from immunoSEQ multiplex PCR; TCRdb's copy has only in-frame clones and leaves some out. The sample comprises 25,000 or so clones, approximately 77% of which are singletons, and 2% to 2.5% rests with the top ten. Material: CD4+ or CD8+ T cells sorted from blood, obtained in a trial of the OX40 agonist ivuxolimab. These receptors were collected from an adult with an advanced solid tumor such as melanoma, head and neck, liver or kidney cancer.

With respect to this clone: An end of the junction does not agree with germline; a read error may underlie this. CDR3 sequence: CGVPRLAGVTDTQYF. In nucleotides, the CDR3 is TGCGGCGTTCCGAGACTAGCGGGGGTCACAGATACGCAGTATTTT. The chain carries TRBV29-1 and TRBJ2-3; 12 nucleotides align to TRBD2. This CDR3 spans 15 amino acids. Germline V CDR1 and CDR2: SQVTM, ANQGSEA.

The table lists this clone with a few counts. The chain combines TRBV11-2 with TRBJ1-5; D remains ambiguous. With 3 bases removed from V and 7 bases from J, the gap between germline ends came to 10 bases. CDR1 and CDR2 (germline): SGHAT, FQNNGV. CDR3 length: 13 residues. CDR3 amino acids: CASSFVAGQPQHF. DNA of the CDR3: TGTGCCAGCAGCTTCGTGGCGGGACAGCCCCAGCATTTT. Using reference TRBV11-2 and TRBJ1-5 for the parts outside the CDR3, the full variable domain is EAGVAQSPRYKIIEKRQSVAFWCNPISGHATLYWYQQILGQGPKLLIQFQNNGVVDDSQLPKDRFSAERLKGVDSTLKIQPAKLEDSAVYLCASSFVAGQPQHFGDGTRLSIL.